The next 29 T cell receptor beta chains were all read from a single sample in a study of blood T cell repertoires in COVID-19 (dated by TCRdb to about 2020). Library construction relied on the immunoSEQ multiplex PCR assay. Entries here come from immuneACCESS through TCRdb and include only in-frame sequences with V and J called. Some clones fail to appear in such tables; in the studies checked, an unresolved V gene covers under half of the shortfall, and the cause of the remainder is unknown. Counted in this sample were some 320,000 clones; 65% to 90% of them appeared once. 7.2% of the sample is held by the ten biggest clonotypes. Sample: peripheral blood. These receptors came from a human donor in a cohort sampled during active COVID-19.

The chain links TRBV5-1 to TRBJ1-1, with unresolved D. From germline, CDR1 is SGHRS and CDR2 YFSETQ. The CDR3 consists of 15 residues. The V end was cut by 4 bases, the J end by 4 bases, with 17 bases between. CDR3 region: CASSAAVPAGTEAFF. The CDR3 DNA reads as TGCGCCAGCAGCGCGGCAGTCCCAGCGGGCACTGAAGCTTTCTTT.

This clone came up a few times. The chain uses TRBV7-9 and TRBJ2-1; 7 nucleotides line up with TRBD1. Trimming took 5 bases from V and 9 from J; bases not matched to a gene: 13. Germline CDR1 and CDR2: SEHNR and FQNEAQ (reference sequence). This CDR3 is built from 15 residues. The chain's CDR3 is CASSPQGDRQFEQFF. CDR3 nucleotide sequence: TGTGCCAGCAGCCCGCAGGGGGATCGCCAATTTGAGCAGTTCTTC.

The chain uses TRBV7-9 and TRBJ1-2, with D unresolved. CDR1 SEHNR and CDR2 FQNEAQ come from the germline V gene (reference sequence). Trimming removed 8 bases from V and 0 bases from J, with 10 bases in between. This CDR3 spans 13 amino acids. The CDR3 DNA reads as TGTGCCAGCGGCCGGGGAGCTAACTATGGCTACACCTTC. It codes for CASGRGANYGYTF.

The CDR3 protein is CASSQPGSSSYEQYF. CDR3 coding DNA: TGCGCCAGCAGCCAACCGGGATCCAGCTCCTACGAGCAGTACTTC. The chain recombines TRBV4-1 with TRBJ2-7; D might be TRBD2 (5 bases). The CDR3 covers 15 residues. Germline lookup yields CDR1 MGHRA and CDR2 YSYEKL. V lost 2 bases to trimming and J lost 0 bases, with 11 bases between them.

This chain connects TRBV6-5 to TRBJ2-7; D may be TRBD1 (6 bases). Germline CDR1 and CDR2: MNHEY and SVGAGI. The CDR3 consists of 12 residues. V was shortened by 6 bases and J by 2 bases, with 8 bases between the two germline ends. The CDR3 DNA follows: TGTGCCAGCAGGGACAGAACCTACGAGCAGTACTTC. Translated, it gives CASRDRTYEQYF.

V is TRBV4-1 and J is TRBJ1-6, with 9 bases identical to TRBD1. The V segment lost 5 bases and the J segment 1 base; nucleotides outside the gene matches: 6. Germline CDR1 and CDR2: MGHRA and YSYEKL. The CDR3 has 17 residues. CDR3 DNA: TGCGCCAGCAGCTTGGACAGGGGATGGTCCTATAATTCACCCCTCCACTTT. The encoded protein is CASSLDRGWSYNSPLHF.

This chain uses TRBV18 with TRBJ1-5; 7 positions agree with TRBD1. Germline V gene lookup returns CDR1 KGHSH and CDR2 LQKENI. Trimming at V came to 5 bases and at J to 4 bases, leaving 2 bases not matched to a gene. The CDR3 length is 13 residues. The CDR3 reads CASSSGQNQPQHF. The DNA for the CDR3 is TGTGCCAGCTCATCGGGACAGAATCAGCCCCAGCATTTT.

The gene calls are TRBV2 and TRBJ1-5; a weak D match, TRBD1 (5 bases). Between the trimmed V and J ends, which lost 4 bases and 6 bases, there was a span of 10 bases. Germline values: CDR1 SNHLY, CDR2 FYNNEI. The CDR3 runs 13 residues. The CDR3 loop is CASSARGAQPQHF. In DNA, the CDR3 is TGTGCCAGCAGTGCTAGGGGTGCTCAGCCCCAGCATTTT. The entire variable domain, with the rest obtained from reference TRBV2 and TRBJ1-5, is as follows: EPEVTQTPSHQVTQMGQEVILRCVPISNHLYFYWYRQILGQKVEFLVSFYNNEISEKSEIFDDQFSVERPDGSNFTLKIRSTKLEDSAMYFCASSARGAQPQHFGDGTRLSIL.

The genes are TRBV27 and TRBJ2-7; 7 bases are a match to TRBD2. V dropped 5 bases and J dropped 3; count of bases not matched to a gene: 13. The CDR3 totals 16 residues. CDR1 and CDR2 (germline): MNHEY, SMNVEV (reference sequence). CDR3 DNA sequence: TGTGCCAGCAGTCCTTCGGCGGGGGTACTCATCTACGAGCAGTACTTC. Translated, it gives CASSPSAGVLIYEQYF.

This chain's CDR3 is CASSSFEGRIGELFF. CDR3 DNA: TGTGCCAGCAGCTCTTTCGAGGGGAGGATCGGGGAGCTGTTTTTT. The chain couples TRBV3-1 (or the pseudogene TRBV3-2) to TRBJ2-2; a weak D match, TRBD2 (6 bases). Deletions cut 5 bases from V and 7 bases from J, with 17 bases between. Looked up from germline, CDR1 is LGHDT and CDR2 is YNNKEL (reference sequence). CDR3 length equals 15 residues.

The CDR3 DNA reads TGTGCCAGCAGTTCCAGGACAGACAATGAGCAGTTCTTC. It encodes CASSSRTDNEQFF. The rearrangement joins TRBV2 to TRBJ2-1, with D tentatively TRBD1 (6 bases). Looked up from germline, CDR1 is SNHLY and CDR2 is FYNNEI. The V gene lost 5 bases and the J gene lost 5 bases, with 10 bases spanning the gap. The CDR3 is made up of 13 amino acids.

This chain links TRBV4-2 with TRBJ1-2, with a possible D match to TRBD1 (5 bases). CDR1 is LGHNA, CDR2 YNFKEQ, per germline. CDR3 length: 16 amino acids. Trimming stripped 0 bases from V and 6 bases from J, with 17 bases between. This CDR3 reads CASSQDIVAGIHGYTF. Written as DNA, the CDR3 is TGTGCCAGCAGCCAAGATATTGTGGCAGGGATCCATGGCTACACCTTC.

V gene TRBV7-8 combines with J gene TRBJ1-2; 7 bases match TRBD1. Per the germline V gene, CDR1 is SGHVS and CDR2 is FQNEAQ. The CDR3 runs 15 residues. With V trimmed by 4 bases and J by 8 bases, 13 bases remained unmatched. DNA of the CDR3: TGTGCCAGCAGCTCCCGGACAGGCTTGCCCACAGGCTACACCTTC. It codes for CASSSRTGLPTGYTF.

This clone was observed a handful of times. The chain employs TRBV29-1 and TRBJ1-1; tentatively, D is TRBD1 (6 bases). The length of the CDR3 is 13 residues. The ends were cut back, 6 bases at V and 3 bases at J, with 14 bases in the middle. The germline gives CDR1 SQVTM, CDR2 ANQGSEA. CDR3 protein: CSVATGMDTEAFF. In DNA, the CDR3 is TGCAGCGTCGCTACAGGGATGGACACTGAAGCTTTCTTT.

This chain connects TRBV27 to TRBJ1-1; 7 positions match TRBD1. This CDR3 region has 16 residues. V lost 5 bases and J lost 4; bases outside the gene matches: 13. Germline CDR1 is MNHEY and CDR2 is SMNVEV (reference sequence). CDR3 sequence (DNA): TGTGCCAGCAGTCCTCGGTCGAGACAGGGTAGCACTGAAGCTTTCTTT. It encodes CASSPRSRQGSTEAFF.

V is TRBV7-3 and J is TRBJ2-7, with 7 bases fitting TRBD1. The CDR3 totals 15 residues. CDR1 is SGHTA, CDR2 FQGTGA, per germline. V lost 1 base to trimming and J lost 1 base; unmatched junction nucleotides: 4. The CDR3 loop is CASSLKGGQSYEQYF. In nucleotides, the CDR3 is TGTGCCAGCAGCTTAAAAGGGGGACAGTCCTACGAGCAGTACTTC.

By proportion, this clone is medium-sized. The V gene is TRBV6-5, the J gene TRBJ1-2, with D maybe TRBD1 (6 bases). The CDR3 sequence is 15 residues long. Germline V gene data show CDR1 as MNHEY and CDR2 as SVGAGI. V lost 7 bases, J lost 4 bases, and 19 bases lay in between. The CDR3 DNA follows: TGTGCCAGCACCCACGAATTCAGGGGTGCCTATGGCTACACCTTC. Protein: CASTHEFRGAYGYTF.

The CDR3 nucleotides are TGCGCCAGCAGCCCCCCGGGACAGGGATATGAGCAGTTCTTC. It is translated as CASSPPGQGYEQFF. The chain combines TRBV5-1 with TRBJ2-1, with 9 bases lining up with TRBD1. Germline assignment: CDR1 SGHRS and CDR2 YFSETQ. CDR3 length: 14 amino acids. J gave up 8 bases and V 4 bases, and 7 bases lay outside the gene matches.

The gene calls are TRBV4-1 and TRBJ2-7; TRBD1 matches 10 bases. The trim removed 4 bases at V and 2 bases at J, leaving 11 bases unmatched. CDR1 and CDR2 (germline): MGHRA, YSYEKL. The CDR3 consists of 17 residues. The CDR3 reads CASSPRRDRGSAYEQYF. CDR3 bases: TGCGCCAGCAGCCCCAGGAGGGACAGGGGATCCGCCTACGAGCAGTACTTC.

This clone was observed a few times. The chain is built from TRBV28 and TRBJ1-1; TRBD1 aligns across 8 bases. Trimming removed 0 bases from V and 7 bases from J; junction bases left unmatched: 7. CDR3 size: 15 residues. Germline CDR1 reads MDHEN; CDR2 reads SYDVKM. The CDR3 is CASSLWRTGMDEAFF. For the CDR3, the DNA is TGTGCCAGCAGTTTATGGAGGACAGGGATGGATGAAGCTTTCTTT.

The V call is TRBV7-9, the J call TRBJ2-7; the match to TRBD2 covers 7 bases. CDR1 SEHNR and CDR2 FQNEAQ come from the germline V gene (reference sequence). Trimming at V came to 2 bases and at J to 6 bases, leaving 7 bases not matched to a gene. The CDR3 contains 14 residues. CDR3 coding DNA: TGTGCCAGCAGCTTATCGGAGGTAGCGGGCGAGCAGTACTTC. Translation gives CASSLSEVAGEQYF.

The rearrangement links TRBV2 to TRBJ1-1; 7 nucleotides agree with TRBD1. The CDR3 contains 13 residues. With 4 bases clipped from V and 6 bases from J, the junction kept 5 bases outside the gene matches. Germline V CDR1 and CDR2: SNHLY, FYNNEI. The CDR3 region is CASSGQGLAEAFF. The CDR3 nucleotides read TGTGCCAGCAGTGGACAGGGTCTAGCTGAAGCTTTCTTT.

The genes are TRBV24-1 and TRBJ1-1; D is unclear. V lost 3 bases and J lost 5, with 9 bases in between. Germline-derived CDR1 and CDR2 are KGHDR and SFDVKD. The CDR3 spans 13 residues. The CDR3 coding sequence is TGTGCCACCAGTGATAGAGGTCGGACTGAAGCTTTCTTT. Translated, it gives CATSDRGRTEAFF.

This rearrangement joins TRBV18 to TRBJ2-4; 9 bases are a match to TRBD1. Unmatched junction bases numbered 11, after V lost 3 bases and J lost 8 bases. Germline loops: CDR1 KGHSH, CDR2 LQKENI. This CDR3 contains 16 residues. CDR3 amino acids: CASSPMRQGGWDIQYF. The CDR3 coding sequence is TGTGCCAGCTCACCGATGAGACAGGGGGGCTGGGACATTCAGTACTTC.

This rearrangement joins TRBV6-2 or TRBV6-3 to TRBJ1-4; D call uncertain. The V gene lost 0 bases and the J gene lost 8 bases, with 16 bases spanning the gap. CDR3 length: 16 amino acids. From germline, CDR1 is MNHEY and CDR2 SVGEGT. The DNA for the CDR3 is TGTGCCAGCAGTTACTCGAATGGCGGAGGATCGGAAAAACTGTTTTTT. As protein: CASSYSNGGGSEKLFF.

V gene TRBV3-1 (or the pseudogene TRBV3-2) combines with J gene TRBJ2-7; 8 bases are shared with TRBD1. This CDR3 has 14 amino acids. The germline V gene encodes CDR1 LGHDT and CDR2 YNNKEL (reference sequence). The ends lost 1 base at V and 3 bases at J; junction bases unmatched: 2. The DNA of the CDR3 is TGTGCCAGCAGCCAAGTGGACAGGGACTACGAGCAGTACTTC. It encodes CASSQVDRDYEQYF.

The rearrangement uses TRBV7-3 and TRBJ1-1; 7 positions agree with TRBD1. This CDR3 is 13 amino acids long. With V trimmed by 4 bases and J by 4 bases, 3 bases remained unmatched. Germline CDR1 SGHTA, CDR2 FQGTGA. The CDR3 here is CASSSGGFTEAFF. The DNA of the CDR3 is TGTGCCAGCAGCTCAGGGGGTTTCACTGAAGCTTTCTTT.

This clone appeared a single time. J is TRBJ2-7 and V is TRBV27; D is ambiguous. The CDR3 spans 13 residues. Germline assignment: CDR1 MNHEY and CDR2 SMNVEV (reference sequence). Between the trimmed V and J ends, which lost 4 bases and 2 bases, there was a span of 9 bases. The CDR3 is CASSSQYAYEQYF. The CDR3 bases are TGTGCCAGCAGTTCGCAGTATGCCTACGAGCAGTACTTC.

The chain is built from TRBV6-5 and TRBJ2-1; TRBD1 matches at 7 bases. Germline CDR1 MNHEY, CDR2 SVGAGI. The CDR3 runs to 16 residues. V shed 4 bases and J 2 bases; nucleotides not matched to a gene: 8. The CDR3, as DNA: TGTGCCAGCAGTTTACAGGGGAATGGAGCCTACAATGAGCAGTTCTTC. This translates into CASSLQGNGAYNEQFF.